A selection of T cell receptor beta chains follows, all from one sample in a study of EBV T-cell therapy then PD-1 blockade in nasopharyngeal carcinoma. Their antigen targets remain unknown. The protocol was immunoSEQ multiplex PCR, while the TCRdb copy is restricted to in-frame clones and leaves out a portion. The data show 20,000 to 25,000 clones, 70% to 85% seen once. The sequencing here drew on CD8+ T cells from blood, taken at day -245 from a patient whose treatment included autologous EBV-specific T cells and nivolumab. These receptor sequences come from a man aged 35 to 55 with nasopharyngeal carcinoma. CDR3s leave out the opening cysteine and the closing phenylalanine or tryptophan. The order of the fields is V gene, J gene, CDR3 protein.

TRBV4-3	TRBJ2-4	ASSQNLGQGSDIQY
TRBV2	TRBJ2-5	ASAGRVTETQY
TRBV4-3	TRBJ2-1	ASSQAYVLAGVNEQF
TRBV7-2	TRBJ2-5	ASSFPQRGQETQY
TRBV19	TRBJ1-5	ASSAHGPQH
TRBV29-1	TRBJ1-1	SVPAPGSGEDWAEAF
TRBV6-6	TRBJ1-2	ASTETIPPQGGYT
TRBV27	TRBJ2-7	ASSSTGSSYEQY
TRBV7-2	TRBJ2-2	ASSRSPGQANTGELF
TRBV5-6	TRBJ2-7	ASSPGEGAGNEQY
TRBV27	TRBJ2-1	ASSLGSSLEDNEQF
TRBV27	TRBJ2-1	ASSYLGYNEQF
TRBV6-6	TRBJ1-4	ASSKQGLTNEKLF
TRBV9	TRBJ2-3	ASSPGSFSTDTQY
TRBV6-5	TRBJ1-2	ASSYLATVPGYT
TRBV16	TRBJ2-1	ASSKISLAGGSNEQF
TRBV3-1/TRBV3-2	TRBJ2-2	ASSPTGTENTGELF
TRBV6-2/TRBV6-3	TRBJ2-7	ASSIPERGVSYEQY
TRBV4-1	TRBJ2-1	ASSQEWKSSYNEQF
TRBV9	TRBJ1-2	ASSGLGVTYGYT
TRBV15	TRBJ2-7	ATSRGAQASYEQY
TRBV27	TRBJ2-1	ASSAQGRGNEQF
TRBV4-3	TRBJ2-7	ASSQVRTGTGATYEQY
TRBV5-5	TRBJ1-3	ASSLAGRPSSGNTIY
TRBV29-1	TRBJ2-1	SVEDRLSQGVIGAQF
TRBV7-8	TRBJ1-1	ASSLAPGATEAF
TRBV24-1	TRBJ1-2	ATSDFPDRGHGYT
TRBV10-3	TRBJ1-2	AISELTGANYGYT
TRBV2	TRBJ1-1	ASSGPGGMGGTEAF
TRBV7-3	TRBJ1-1	ASSLGERTEAF
TRBV6-2/TRBV6-3	TRBJ2-2	ASSAGTVDTGELF